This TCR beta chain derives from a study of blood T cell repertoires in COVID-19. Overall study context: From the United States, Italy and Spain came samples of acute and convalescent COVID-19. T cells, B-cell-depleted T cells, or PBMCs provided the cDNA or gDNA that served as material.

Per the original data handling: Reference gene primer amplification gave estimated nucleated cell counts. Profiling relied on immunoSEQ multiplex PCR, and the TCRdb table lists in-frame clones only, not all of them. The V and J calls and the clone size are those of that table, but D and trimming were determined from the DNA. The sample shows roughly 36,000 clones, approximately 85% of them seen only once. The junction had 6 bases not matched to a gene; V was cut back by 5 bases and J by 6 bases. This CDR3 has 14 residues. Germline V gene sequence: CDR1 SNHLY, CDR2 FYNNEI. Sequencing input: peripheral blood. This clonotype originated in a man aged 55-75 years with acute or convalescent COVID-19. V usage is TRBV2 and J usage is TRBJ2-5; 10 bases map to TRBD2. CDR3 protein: CASSTSGELQTQYF. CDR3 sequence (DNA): TGTGCCAGCAGTACTAGCGGGGAGCTTCAGACCCAGTACTTC.